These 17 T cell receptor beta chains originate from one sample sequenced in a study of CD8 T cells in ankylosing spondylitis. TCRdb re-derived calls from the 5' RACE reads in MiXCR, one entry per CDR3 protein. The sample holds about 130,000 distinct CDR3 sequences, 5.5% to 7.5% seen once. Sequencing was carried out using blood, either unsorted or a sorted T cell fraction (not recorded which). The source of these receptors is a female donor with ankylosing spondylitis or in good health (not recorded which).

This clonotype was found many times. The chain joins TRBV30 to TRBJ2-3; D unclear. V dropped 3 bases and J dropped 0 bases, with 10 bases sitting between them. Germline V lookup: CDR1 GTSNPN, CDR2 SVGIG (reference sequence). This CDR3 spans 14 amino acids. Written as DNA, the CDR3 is TGTGCCTGGAGACCGACGCTCAGCACAGATACGCAGTATTTT. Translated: CAWRPTLSTDTQYF. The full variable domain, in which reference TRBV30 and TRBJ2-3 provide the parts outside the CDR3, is SQTIHQWPATLVQPVGSPLSLECTVEGTSNPNLYWYRQAAGRGLQLLFYSVGIGQISSEVPQNLSASRPQDRQFILSSKKLLLSDSGFYLCAWRPTLSTDTQYFGPGTRLTVL.

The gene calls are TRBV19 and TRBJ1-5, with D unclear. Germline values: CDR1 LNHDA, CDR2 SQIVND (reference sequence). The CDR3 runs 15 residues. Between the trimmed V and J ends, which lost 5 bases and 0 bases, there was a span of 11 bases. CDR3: CASSPGRNSNQPQHF. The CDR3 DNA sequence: TGTGCCAGTAGTCCGGGGAGGAATAGCAATCAGCCCCAGCATTTT.

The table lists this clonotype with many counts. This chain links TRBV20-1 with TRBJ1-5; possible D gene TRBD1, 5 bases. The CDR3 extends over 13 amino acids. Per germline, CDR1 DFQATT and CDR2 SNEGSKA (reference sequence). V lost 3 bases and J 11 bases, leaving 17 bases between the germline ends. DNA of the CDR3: TGCAGTGCTAGGGGGCAGCCCGCGGTGGCCCAGCATTTT. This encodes CSARGQPAVAQHF.

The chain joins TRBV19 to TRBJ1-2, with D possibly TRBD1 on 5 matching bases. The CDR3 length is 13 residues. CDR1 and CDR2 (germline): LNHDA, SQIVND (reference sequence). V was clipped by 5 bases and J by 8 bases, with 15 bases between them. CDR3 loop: CASSLGPRGGYTF. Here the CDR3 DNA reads TGTGCCAGTAGTTTGGGGCCCCGAGGCGGCTACACCTTC.

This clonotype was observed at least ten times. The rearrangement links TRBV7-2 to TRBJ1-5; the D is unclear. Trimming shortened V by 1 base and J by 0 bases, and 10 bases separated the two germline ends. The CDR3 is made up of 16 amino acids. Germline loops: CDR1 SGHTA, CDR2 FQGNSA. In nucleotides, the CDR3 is TGTGCCAGCAGCTTAGGCTCAAGGGTTAGCAATCAGCCCCAGCATTTT. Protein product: CASSLGSRVSNQPQHF.

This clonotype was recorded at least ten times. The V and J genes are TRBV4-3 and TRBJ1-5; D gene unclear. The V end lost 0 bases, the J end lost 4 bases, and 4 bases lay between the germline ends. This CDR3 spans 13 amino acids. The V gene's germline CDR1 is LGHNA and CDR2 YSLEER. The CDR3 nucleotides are TGCGCCAGCAGCCAAGATGGGAATCAGCCCCAGCATTTT. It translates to CASSQDGNQPQHF.

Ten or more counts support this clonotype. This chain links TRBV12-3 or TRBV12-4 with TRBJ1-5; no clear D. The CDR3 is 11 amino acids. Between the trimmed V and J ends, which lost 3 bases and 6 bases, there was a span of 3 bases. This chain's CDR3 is CASSFFQPQHF. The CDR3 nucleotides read TGTGCCAGCAGTTTTTTTCAGCCCCAGCATTTT.

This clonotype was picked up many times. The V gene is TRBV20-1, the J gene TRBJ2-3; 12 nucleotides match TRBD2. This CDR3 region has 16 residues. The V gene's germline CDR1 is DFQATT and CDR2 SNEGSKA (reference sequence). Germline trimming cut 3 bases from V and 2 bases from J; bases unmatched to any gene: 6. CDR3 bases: TGCAGTGCTAGTGGGCTAGCGGGGGGGGACACAGATACGCAGTATTTT. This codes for CSASGLAGGDTDTQYF.

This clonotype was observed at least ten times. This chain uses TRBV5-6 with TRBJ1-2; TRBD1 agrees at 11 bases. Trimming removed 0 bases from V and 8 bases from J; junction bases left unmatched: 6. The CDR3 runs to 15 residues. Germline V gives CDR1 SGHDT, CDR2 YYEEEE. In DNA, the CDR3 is TGTGCCAGCAGCTTGGCCGGACAGGGGGCAATAGGCTACACCTTC. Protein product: CASSLAGQGAIGYTF. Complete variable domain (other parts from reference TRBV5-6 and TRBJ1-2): DAGVTQSPTHLIKTRGQQVTLRCSPKSGHDTVSWYQQALGQGPQFIFQYYEEEERQRGNFPDRFSGHQFPNYSSELNVNALLLGDSALYLCASSLAGQGAIGYTFGSGTRLTVV.

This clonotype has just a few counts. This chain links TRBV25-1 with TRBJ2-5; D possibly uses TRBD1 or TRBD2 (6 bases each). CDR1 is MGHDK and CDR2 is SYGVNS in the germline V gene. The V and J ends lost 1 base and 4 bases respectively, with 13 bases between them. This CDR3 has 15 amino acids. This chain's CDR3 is CASSEFLGGPETQYF. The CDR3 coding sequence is TGTGCCAGCAGTGAATTTCTGGGGGGCCCAGAGACCCAGTACTTC.

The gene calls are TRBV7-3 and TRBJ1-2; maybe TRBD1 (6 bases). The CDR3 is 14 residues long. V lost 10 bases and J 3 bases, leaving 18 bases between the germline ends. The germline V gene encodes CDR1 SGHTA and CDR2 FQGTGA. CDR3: CANTFASGDYGYTF. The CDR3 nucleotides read TGTGCCAACACTTTTGCTTCAGGGGACTATGGCTACACCTTC.

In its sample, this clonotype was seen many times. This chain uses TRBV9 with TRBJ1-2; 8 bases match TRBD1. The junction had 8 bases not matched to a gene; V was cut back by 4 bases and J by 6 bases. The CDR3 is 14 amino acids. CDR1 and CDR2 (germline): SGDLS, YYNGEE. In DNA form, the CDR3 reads TGTGCCAGCAGCACGACAGGGGTTCCAGATGGCTACACCTTC. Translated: CASSTTGVPDGYTF.

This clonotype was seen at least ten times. In nucleotides, the CDR3 is TGCAGCGTTGAACAGGGGAAGCGAGATACGCAGTATTTT. Translation: CSVEQGKRDTQYF. V usage is TRBV29-1 and J usage is TRBJ2-3, with a weak D call TRBD1 (6 bases). The germline gives CDR1 SQVTM, CDR2 ANQGSEA. The germline V and J ends were trimmed by 2 bases and 5 bases, with 11 bases remaining between them. CDR3 length equals 13 residues.

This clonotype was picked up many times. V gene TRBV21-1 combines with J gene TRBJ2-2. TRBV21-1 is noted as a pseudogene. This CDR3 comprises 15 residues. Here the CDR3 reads CASSKGSANTGELFF. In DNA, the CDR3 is TGTGCCAGCAGCAAAGGTTCAGCGAACACCGGGGAGCTGTTTTTT.

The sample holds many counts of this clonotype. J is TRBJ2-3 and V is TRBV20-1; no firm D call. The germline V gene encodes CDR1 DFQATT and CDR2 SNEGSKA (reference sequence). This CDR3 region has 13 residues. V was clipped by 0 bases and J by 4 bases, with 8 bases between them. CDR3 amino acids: CSARELWPDTQYF. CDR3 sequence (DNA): TGCAGTGCTAGAGAACTTTGGCCAGATACGCAGTATTTT.

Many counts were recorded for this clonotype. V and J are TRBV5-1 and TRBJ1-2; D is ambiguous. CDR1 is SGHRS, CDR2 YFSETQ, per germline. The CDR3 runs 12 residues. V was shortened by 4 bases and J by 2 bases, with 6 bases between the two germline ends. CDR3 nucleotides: TGCGCCAGCAGCACCGACAACTATGGCTACACCTTC. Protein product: CASSTDNYGYTF.

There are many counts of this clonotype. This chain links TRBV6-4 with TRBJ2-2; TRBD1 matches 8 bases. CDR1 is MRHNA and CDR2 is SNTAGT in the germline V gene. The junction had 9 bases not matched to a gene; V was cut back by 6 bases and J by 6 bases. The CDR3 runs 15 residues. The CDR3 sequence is CASRPAGGSSGELFF. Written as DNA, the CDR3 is TGTGCCAGCAGGCCGGCAGGGGGCTCCTCCGGGGAGCTGTTTTTT.